What follows are 18 T cell receptor beta chains derived from one specimen sequenced in a study of T cell responses to AZD1222 COVID-19 vaccine. TCRdb keeps only in-frame clones here, not all; method: immunoSEQ multiplex PCR. The repertoire holds approximately 270,000 clones, 90% to 95% seen once, with less than 0.65% in the top ten. The material was peripheral blood, obtained 28 days after the second AZD1222 dose. The source of these receptors is an adult who received the AZD1222 COVID-19 vaccine.

The J gene is TRBJ2-2, the V gene TRBV9, with TRBD1 identical over 9 bases. This CDR3 spans 15 amino acids. Unmatched junction bases numbered 3, after V lost 5 bases and J lost 1 base. From germline, CDR1 is SGDLS and CDR2 YYNGEE. CDR3 sequence (DNA): TGTGCCAGCAGGGCGGGACAGGGGAACACCGGGGAGCTGTTTTTT. The encoded protein is CASRAGQGNTGELFF. The full variable domain, in which reference TRBV9 and TRBJ2-2 provide the parts outside the CDR3, is DSGVTQTPKHLITATGQRVTLRCSPRSGDLSVYWYQQSLDQGLQFLIQYYNGEERAKGNILERFSAQQFPDLHSELNLSSLELGDSALYFCASRAGQGNTGELFFGEGSRLTVL.

The V call is TRBV19, the J call TRBJ2-3; TRBD1 matches at 7 bases. The CDR3 extends over 15 amino acids. The germline gives CDR1 LNHDA, CDR2 SQIVND (reference sequence). Unmatched junction bases numbered 7, after V lost 7 bases and J lost 0 bases. The CDR3, as DNA: TGTGCCAGTAACCCCAACAGGGGAAGCACAGATACGCAGTATTTT. It encodes CASNPNRGSTDTQYF.

V usage is TRBV28 and J usage is TRBJ2-7; D may be TRBD1 or TRBD2 (5 bases each). The CDR3 covers 15 residues. Germline V CDR1 and CDR2: MDHEN, SYDVKM. V dropped 8 bases and J dropped 5 bases, with 22 bases sitting between them. The CDR3 protein is CASQSPGRSFHEQYF. CDR3 sequence (DNA): TGTGCCAGCCAGAGTCCGGGACGCTCGTTCCACGAGCAGTACTTC. The complete variable domain, with remaining parts taken from reference TRBV28 and TRBJ2-7, reads DVKVTQSSRYLVKRTGEKVFLECVQDMDHENMFWYRQDPGLGLRLIYFSYDVKMKEKGDIPEGYSVSREKKERFSLILESASTNQTSMYLCASQSPGRSFHEQYFGPGTRLTVT.

The CDR3 sequence is CASSRTGTGAYEQYF. CDR3 sequence (DNA): TGTGCCAGCAGTCGTACCGGGACAGGGGCCTACGAGCAGTACTTC. The chain carries TRBV28 and TRBJ2-7; 10 bases align to TRBD1. This CDR3 region has 15 residues. Germline V gene lookup returns CDR1 MDHEN and CDR2 SYDVKM. Losses at the gene ends were 5 bases for V and 2 bases for J; bases not matched to a gene: 6. The whole variable domain, remainder taken from reference TRBV28 and TRBJ2-7, is DVKVTQSSRYLVKRTGEKVFLECVQDMDHENMFWYRQDPGLGLRLIYFSYDVKMKEKGDIPEGYSVSREKKERFSLILESASTNQTSMYLCASSRTGTGAYEQYFGPGTRLTVT.

The rearrangement links TRBV19 to TRBJ2-2, with TRBD1 matching 7 bases. The CDR3 is made up of 14 amino acids. CDR1 and CDR2 (germline): LNHDA, SQIVND (reference sequence). V was clipped by 7 bases and J by 2 bases; unmatched bases: 4. This CDR3 is CASTQGDNTGELFF. The DNA for the CDR3 is TGTGCCAGTACTCAGGGGGACAACACCGGGGAGCTGTTTTTT.

This rearrangement joins TRBV3-1 (or the pseudogene TRBV3-2) to TRBJ2-1; 10 bases map to TRBD2. This CDR3 is built from 18 residues. Germline V gene sequence: CDR1 LGHDT, CDR2 YNNKEL (reference sequence). V lost 4 bases and J lost 8; bases outside the gene matches: 17. The DNA of the CDR3 is TGTGCCAGCAGCCCAACCCGGACTAGCGGCCTCCGGGGAGATGAGCAGTTCTTC. Its protein product is CASSPTRTSGLRGDEQFF.

The chain joins TRBV18 to TRBJ2-5, with D maybe TRBD1 (6 bases). Trimming stripped 6 bases from V and 5 bases from J, with 10 bases between. The CDR3 length is 12 residues. Germline CDR1 reads KGHSH; CDR2 reads LQKENI. The CDR3 DNA is TGTGCCAGCTCGGACAGTTGGGAGACCCAGTACTTC. It specifies CASSDSWETQYF.

A word on this clone: This specimen includes other DNA sequences encoding the same CDR3. The chain combines TRBV6-2 or TRBV6-3 with TRBJ2-2; unclear D gene. This CDR3 contains 12 residues. V lost 4 bases to trimming and J lost 1 base, with 1 base between them. Germline-derived CDR1 and CDR2 are MNHEY and SVGEGT. The CDR3 region has the DNA TGTGCCAGCAGTTTGAACACCGGGGAGCTGTTTTTT. It yields the protein CASSLNTGELFF.

V and J are TRBV18 and TRBJ2-5; no firm D call. CDR3 length: 14 amino acids. V gave up 3 bases and J gave up 2 bases, with 10 bases separating them. Per germline, CDR1 KGHSH and CDR2 LQKENI. In nucleotides, the CDR3 is TGTGCCAGCTCACCGGGTCAGAGTCAAGAGACCCAGTACTTC. Protein sequence: CASSPGQSQETQYF.

This clone was seen only a few times. The chain links TRBV6-4 to TRBJ2-3, with TRBD2 identical over 8 bases. The V gene end was trimmed by 3 bases and the J gene end by 1 base; junction bases not matched to a gene: 0. Germline CDR1 reads MRHNA; CDR2 reads SNTAGT. The CDR3 length is 14 residues. CDR3 amino acids: CASSERGGTDTQYF. For the CDR3, the DNA is TGTGCCAGCAGTGAGCGGGGGGGCACAGATACGCAGTATTTT.

This clone was recorded only once. V usage is TRBV5-1 and J usage is TRBJ1-1; no clear D. Trimming stripped 1 base from V and 5 bases from J, with 6 bases between. Germline assignment: CDR1 SGHRS and CDR2 YFSETQ. CDR3 length equals 12 residues. CDR3 coding DNA: TGCGCCAGCAGCTTGCAGAGTACTGAAGCTTTCTTT. It yields the protein CASSLQSTEAFF. Complete variable domain (other parts from reference TRBV5-1 and TRBJ1-1): KAGVTQTPRYLIKTRGQQVTLSCSPISGHRSVSWYQQTPGQGLQFLFEYFSETQRNKGNFPGRFSGRQFSNSRSEMNVSTLELGDSALYLCASSLQSTEAFFGQGTRLTVV.

The chain couples TRBV19 to TRBJ1-5; D unclear. This CDR3 has 14 residues. V gave up 3 bases and J gave up 5 bases, with 11 bases separating them. Germline V gene lookup returns CDR1 LNHDA and CDR2 SQIVND (reference sequence). CDR3 sequence: CASSMGYRDQPQHF. For the CDR3, the DNA is TGTGCCAGTAGTATGGGGTATCGGGATCAGCCCCAGCATTTT.

This rearrangement joins TRBV2 to TRBJ1-3; D is uncertain. The germline V and J ends were trimmed by 6 bases and 0 bases, with 9 bases remaining between them. Germline V gene lookup returns CDR1 SNHLY and CDR2 FYNNEI. This CDR3 spans 14 amino acids. Here the CDR3 reads CASRSRNSGNTIYF. CDR3 bases: TGTGCCAGCAGATCCCGAAACTCTGGAAACACCATATATTTT.

About this clone itself: Other DNA sequences in this sample translate to the same CDR3. The rearrangement links TRBV3-1 (or the pseudogene TRBV3-2) to TRBJ1-5; D is possibly TRBD1 (5 bases). V was shortened by 1 base and J by 0 bases, with 7 bases between the two germline ends. The length of the CDR3 is 15 residues. The germline V gene has CDR1 LGHDT and CDR2 YNNKEL (reference sequence). CDR3 coding DNA: TGTGCCAGCAGCCAAGGGGGGTATAGCAATCAGCCCCAGCATTTT. Protein sequence: CASSQGGYSNQPQHF.

This clone is a singleton in its sample. The rearrangement joins TRBV3-1 (or the pseudogene TRBV3-2) to TRBJ1-2; D is undetermined. Trimming pared 1 base from V and 4 bases from J, leaving 16 bases between. This CDR3 spans 16 amino acids. The V gene's germline CDR1 is LGHDT and CDR2 YNNKEL (reference sequence). DNA for the CDR3: TGTGCCAGCAGCCAAGTAGTACGGGGAAAATCCTATGGCTACACCTTC. Translation gives CASSQVVRGKSYGYTF.

This clone was observed once. The V gene is TRBV7-8, the J gene TRBJ2-1; D might be TRBD1 or TRBD2, each matching 6 bases. Per the germline V gene, CDR1 is SGHVS and CDR2 is FQNEAQ. This CDR3 is built from 17 residues. V shed 4 bases and J shed 3 bases, with 19 bases lying between them. DNA for the CDR3: TGTGCCAGCAGCTGGTCTGGGGGGCGGGGAATCTACAATGAGCAGTTCTTC. Encoded protein: CASSWSGGRGIYNEQFF.

The chain carries TRBV7-8 and TRBJ2-7, with a weak D call TRBD1 (6 bases). Per the germline V gene, CDR1 is SGHVS and CDR2 is FQNEAQ. Trimming shortened V by 5 bases and J by 6 bases, and 29 bases separated the two germline ends. CDR3 length equals 18 residues. The CDR3, as DNA: TGTGCCAGCAGCGGAAGGAGACAGGTTTCGGGAAGAGGCCGCGAGCAGTACTTC. This sequence encodes CASSGRRQVSGRGREQYF. The variable domain in full, with the rest retrieved from reference TRBV7-8 and TRBJ2-7, is GAGVSQSPRYKVAKRGQDVALRCDPISGHVSLFWYQQALGQGPEFLTYFQNEAQLDKSGLPSDRFFAERPEGSVSTLKIQRTQQEDSAVYLCASSGRRQVSGRGREQYFGPGTRLTVT.

This chain uses TRBV28 with TRBJ1-5; 10 bases line up with TRBD1. The CDR3 has 16 amino acids. Germline assignment: CDR1 MDHEN and CDR2 SYDVKM. V dropped 6 bases and J dropped 3; count of bases not matched to a gene: 8. CDR3 sequence: CASSSGTGVLNQPQHF. DNA for the CDR3: TGTGCCAGCAGCTCCGGGACAGGGGTTCTCAATCAGCCCCAGCATTTT.